This T cell receptor (beta chain) derives from a study of T cell changes during pregnancy in multiple sclerosis. Clones were read by immunoSEQ multiplex PCR, and TCRdb kept only the in-frame ones, dropping some. The sample shows roughly 38,000 clones, around 90% of them seen only once. Sequencing was performed on CD8+ T cells from peripheral blood mononuclear cells, taken in the third trimester of pregnancy. The TCR was taken from a female donor with multiple sclerosis, enrolled in a pregnancy study.

As DNA, the CDR3 is TGTGCTAGTGGTTTGTTCACAGGGTACACTGAAGCTTTCTTT. Its translation is CASGLFTGYTEAFF. The rearrangement links TRBV12-5 to TRBJ1-1, with D perhaps matching TRBD1 (6 bases). V lost 2 bases to trimming and J lost 3 bases, with 10 bases between them. Germline V gene sequence: CDR1 LGHNT, CDR2 FRNRAP. The CDR3 spans 14 residues.